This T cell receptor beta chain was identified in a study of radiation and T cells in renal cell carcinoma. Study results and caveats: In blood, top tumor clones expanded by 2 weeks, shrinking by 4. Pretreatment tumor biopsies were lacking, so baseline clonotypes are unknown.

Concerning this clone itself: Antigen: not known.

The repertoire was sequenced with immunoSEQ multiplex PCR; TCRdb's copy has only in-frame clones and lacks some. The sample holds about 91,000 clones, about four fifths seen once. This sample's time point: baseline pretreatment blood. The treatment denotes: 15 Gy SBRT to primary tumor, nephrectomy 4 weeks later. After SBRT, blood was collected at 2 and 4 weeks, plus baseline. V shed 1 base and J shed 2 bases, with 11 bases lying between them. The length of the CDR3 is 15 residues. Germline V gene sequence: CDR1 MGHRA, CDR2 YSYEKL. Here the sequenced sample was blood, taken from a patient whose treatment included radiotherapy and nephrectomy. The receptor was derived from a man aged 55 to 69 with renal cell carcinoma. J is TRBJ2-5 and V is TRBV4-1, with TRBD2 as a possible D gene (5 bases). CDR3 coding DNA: TGCGCCAGCAGCCAAGCGGGTACGGGACAAGAGACCCAGTACTTC. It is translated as CASSQAGTGQETQYF.